This T cell receptor (beta chain) was captured in a study of T cells expressing NK-cell markers. At the level of the study: With respect to HCMV, seven of the eight sequenced donors were seropositive, and one was seronegative. Study-wide results and caveats: Where several donors were concerned, these clonotypes also led the CD3+CD56-NKG2C+ fraction.

The germline V gene has CDR1 SGHTA and CDR2 FQGNSA. The CDR3 is 14 amino acids. It was by 5'RACE template switching with UMIs that TCR beta cDNA was made. TCRdb re-called the 5' RACE reads and gives one entry per CDR3 protein, without DNA. The listing records roughly 180,000 distinct CDR3 sequences. A word on this clonotype: Antigen specificity is unknown.

V gene TRBV7-2 combines with J gene TRBJ1-4; TCRdb selects TRBD1, and the lack of DNA leaves this call unchecked. This receptor was obtained from a woman between 18 and 75 years old in good health. Sequences were obtained from blood T cells: a sorted CD56 or NKG2C T cell subset, CD4+ or CD8+ T cells, or bulk PBMC T cells (not recorded which). The CDR3 reads CASSPSGSNEKLFF.